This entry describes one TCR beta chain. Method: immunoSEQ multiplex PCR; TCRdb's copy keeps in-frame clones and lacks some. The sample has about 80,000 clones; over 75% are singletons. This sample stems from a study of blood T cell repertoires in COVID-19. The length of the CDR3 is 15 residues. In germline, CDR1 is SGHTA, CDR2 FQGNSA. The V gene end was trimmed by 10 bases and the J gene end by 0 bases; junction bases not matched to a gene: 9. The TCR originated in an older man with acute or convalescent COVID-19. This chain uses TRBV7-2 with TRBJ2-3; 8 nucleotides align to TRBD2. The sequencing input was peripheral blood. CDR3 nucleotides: TGTGCCATCAGGAGAGCGGGGGTTAGCACAGATACGCAGTATTTT. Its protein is CAIRRAGVSTDTQYF.